One T cell receptor beta chain is described in this entry. The data derive from a study of CD8+ T cells in alopecia areata. Sequencing used cDNA as its template, made by extracting RNA and reverse transcribing it. TCRdb keeps only in-frame clones here, not all; method: immunoSEQ multiplex PCR. The sample lists 250,000 to 300,000 clones, about three fifths seen once, with approximately 2% in the top ten. Trimming removed 3 bases from V and 2 bases from J, with 16 bases in between. CDR3 length: 15 residues. The germline gives CDR1 GTSNPN, CDR2 SVGIG (reference sequence). Noted treatment: oral pan-JAK inhibitor, 5-10 mg twice daily.

The sample was CD4+ T cells sorted from blood, taken at week 24, from a patient treated with tofacitinib. V and J are TRBV30 and TRBJ1-1; no clear D gene. The TCR was taken from a human donor with alopecia areata. In DNA form, the CDR3 reads TGTGCCTGGAGGCCAAAACGGACGGGAAACACTGAAGCTTTCTTT. Translating gives CAWRPKRTGNTEAFF.